These 21 T cell receptor beta chains share one sample of origin, sequenced in a study of a mutant IDH1 vaccine in newly diagnosed glioma. For these receptors, no antigen is known. Time point meaning: week 11, during vaccination. The content of each vaccine dose was 300 ug of mutant IDH1 20-mer peptide, and topical imiquimod accompanied it. The assay was immunoSEQ multiplex PCR, and TCRdb's table has in-frame clones only and misses some. The table has under 150,000 clones, almost 90% seen once. Sequencing was performed on PBMCs, taken from a glioma patient whose treatment included an IDH1 peptide vaccine. All receptors derive from a woman between 45 and 65 years old with glioma.

This chain joins TRBV4-1 and TRBJ1-5; 8 bases agree with TRBD1. This CDR3 comprises 16 residues. The J segment lost 4 bases and the V segment lost 4 bases, leaving 9 bases of the junction unmatched. Germline V lookup: CDR1 MGHRA, CDR2 YSYEKL. CDR3 sequence: CASSRDQGARNQPQHF. The CDR3 bases are TGCGCCAGCAGCCGAGACCAGGGGGCACGGAATCAGCCCCAGCATTTT.

This rearrangement joins TRBV28 to TRBJ1-5, with D possibly matching TRBD1 (6 bases). Trimming pared 7 bases from V and 0 bases from J, leaving 10 bases between. Germline lookup yields CDR1 MDHEN and CDR2 SYDVKM. This CDR3 is built from 14 residues. The CDR3 nucleotides are TGTGCCAGCAAGGGGGACGTTAGCAATCAGCCCCAGCATTTT. Encoded protein: CASKGDVSNQPQHF. Looking up the rest from reference TRBV28 and TRBJ1-5 gives the full variable domain: DVKVTQSSRYLVKRTGEKVFLECVQDMDHENMFWYRQDPGLGLRLIYFSYDVKMKEKGDIPEGYSVSREKKERFSLILESASTNQTSMYLCASKGDVSNQPQHFGDGTRLSIL.

The gene calls are TRBV27 and TRBJ2-7; 7 positions match TRBD1. Germline V gives CDR1 MNHEY, CDR2 SMNVEV (reference sequence). The CDR3 totals 12 residues. V dropped 5 bases and J dropped 6; count of bases not matched to a gene: 4. The CDR3 loop is CASSRRGREQYF. The CDR3 DNA sequence: TGTGCCAGCAGTAGAAGGGGGCGCGAGCAGTACTTC.

This chain joins TRBV10-3 and TRBJ2-1; 11 bases align to TRBD2. V lost 4 bases, J lost 6 bases, and 5 bases stayed unmatched. Germline V gene data show CDR1 as ENHRY and CDR2 as SYGVKD. This CDR3 has 15 residues. The CDR3, as DNA: TGTGCCATCAGTGTGGGACTAGCGGTAACCAATGAGCAGTTCTTC. The encoded protein is CAISVGLAVTNEQFF.

This clone was seen just once. J is TRBJ2-3 and V is TRBV19; D gene ambiguous. The germline CDR1 and CDR2 sequences are LNHDA and SQIVND (reference sequence). This CDR3 has 12 residues. Deletions cut 6 bases from V and 2 bases from J, with 6 bases between. This CDR3 is CASRPDTDTQYF. DNA for the CDR3: TGTGCCAGTAGACCCGACACAGATACGCAGTATTTT.

The chain couples TRBV5-4 to TRBJ2-7; unclear D gene. Germline V gene lookup returns CDR1 SGHNT and CDR2 YYREEE (reference sequence). The CDR3 has 14 residues. Trimming took 0 bases from V and 0 from J, leaving 7 bases between them. In nucleotides, the CDR3 is TGTGCCAGCAGCTTGGGCGGCGGCTCCTACGAGCAGTACTTC. Residues: CASSLGGGSYEQYF.

The rearrangement joins TRBV27 to TRBJ2-7, with TRBD2 matching over 8 bases. CDR1 is MNHEY, CDR2 SMNVEV, per germline (reference sequence). V trimming: 0 bases; J trimming: 2 bases; junction bases outside the gene matches: 3. This CDR3 region has 15 residues. CDR3 residues: CASSLSGTRPYEQYF. CDR3 bases: TGTGCCAGCAGTTTATCCGGGACTAGACCCTACGAGCAGTACTTC.

The gene calls are TRBV10-1 and TRBJ1-2; D not resolved. The CDR3 loop spans 14 amino acids. Trimming took off 5 bases at V and 1 base at J, with 11 bases between the two ends. Germline CDR1 and CDR2: WNHNN and SYGVQD (reference sequence). CDR3 bases: TGCGCCAGCAGTTGGCGGGGTTATAACTATGGCTACACCTTC. Residues: CASSWRGYNYGYTF.

This clone was seen more than once but under ten times. This chain uses TRBV18 with TRBJ1-3; D gene unclear. Trimming cost V 2 bases and J 0 bases, with 11 bases left between them. Germline V gene sequence: CDR1 KGHSH, CDR2 LQKENI. CDR3 length: 16 residues. The CDR3 here is CASSPTAVSSGNTIYF. CDR3 in DNA: TGTGCCAGCTCACCAACCGCCGTAAGCTCTGGAAACACCATATATTTT.

The J gene is TRBJ1-6, the V gene TRBV6-1, with D uncertain. Germline V gives CDR1 MNHNS, CDR2 SASEGT. Deletions cut 2 bases from V and 9 bases from J, with 5 bases between. The CDR3 contains 12 residues. The CDR3 DNA sequence: TGTGCCAGCAGTGAATGGGGTTCACCCCTCCACTTT. Encoded protein: CASSEWGSPLHF.

The rearrangement joins TRBV5-6 to TRBJ1-1; D might be TRBD1 (5 bases). Trimming took off 2 bases at V and 6 bases at J, with 29 bases between the two ends. Germline values: CDR1 SGHDT, CDR2 YYEEEE. CDR3 length equals 19 residues. This CDR3 reads CASSFSEVGVSSARSEAFF. As DNA, the CDR3 is TGTGCCAGCAGCTTTTCCGAGGTGGGGGTATCGTCCGCCCGGTCTGAAGCTTTCTTT.

The chain's CDR3 is CASSYHGGMNTEAFF. The CDR3 DNA sequence: TGTGCCAGCAGTTATCATGGGGGGATGAACACTGAAGCTTTCTTT. The chain has TRBV6-5 and TRBJ1-1, with a weak D call TRBD1 (5 bases). V lost 3 bases to trimming and J lost 0 bases, with 11 bases between them. This CDR3 region has 15 residues. The V gene's germline CDR1 is MNHEY and CDR2 SVGAGI.

Notes on this clone: One end of the junction does not line up with germline, which may come from a read error. The chain carries TRBV6-6 and TRBJ1-1; weak D call: TRBD1 (5 bases). The CDR3 covers 12 residues. Germline CDR1 MNHNY, CDR2 SVGAGI (reference sequence). CDR3 region: CASSYSRGAEVF. CDR3 in DNA: TGTGCCAGCAGTTACTCAAGAGGGGCCGAGGTCTTT.

V is TRBV28 and J is TRBJ2-7; TRBD1 or TRBD2 may be the D gene (5 bases each). Germline V lookup: CDR1 MDHEN, CDR2 SYDVKM. V was cut by 2 bases and J by 4 bases, with 9 bases left in between. The CDR3 is 13 amino acids. CDR3 residues: CASSLGTRYEQYF. CDR3 DNA: TGTGCCAGCAGTTTAGGGACGCGTTACGAGCAGTACTTC.

The J gene is TRBJ1-2, the V gene TRBV28; D ambiguous. The CDR3 loop spans 16 amino acids. V was cut by 3 bases and J by 5 bases, with 19 bases left in between. Germline V gives CDR1 MDHEN, CDR2 SYDVKM. The CDR3: CASSFRTGRVGYGYTF. The CDR3 DNA sequence: TGTGCCAGCAGTTTTCGGACCGGGAGGGTAGGGTATGGCTACACCTTC.

CDR3 sequence reads: CASSDRASTDTQYF. In nucleotides, the CDR3 is TGTGCCAGCAGTGACAGGGCGAGCACAGATACGCAGTATTTT. This rearrangement joins TRBV6-4 to TRBJ2-3; D is undetermined. The germline gives CDR1 MRHNA, CDR2 SNTAGT. The CDR3 is 14 amino acids. V was pared by 2 bases and J by 0 bases, with 6 bases between.

The V call is TRBV9, the J call TRBJ2-1, with 7 nucleotides matching TRBD2. Germline loops: CDR1 SGDLS, CDR2 YYNGEE. This CDR3 region has 13 residues. V lost 1 base to trimming and J lost 5 bases; unmatched junction nucleotides: 0. This CDR3 is CASSVTSDNEQFF. In nucleotides, the CDR3 is TGTGCCAGCAGCGTAACTAGCGACAATGAGCAGTTCTTC.

J is TRBJ2-2 and V is TRBV28; no definite D call. V shed 3 bases and J shed 2 bases, with 10 bases lying between them. The CDR3 has 15 amino acids. Per germline, CDR1 MDHEN and CDR2 SYDVKM. The CDR3: CASSLEWLNTGELFF. The DNA for the CDR3 is TGTGCCAGCAGTTTGGAGTGGCTCAACACCGGGGAGCTGTTTTTT.

The V gene is TRBV28, the J gene TRBJ1-1; 7 bases line up with TRBD1. V was clipped by 3 bases and J by 1 base; unmatched bases: 14. Looked up from germline, CDR1 is MDHEN and CDR2 is SYDVKM. The CDR3 consists of 18 residues. CDR3: CASSFQTSTGWANTEAFF. As DNA, the CDR3 is TGTGCCAGCAGTTTCCAGACCTCGACAGGGTGGGCGAACACTGAAGCTTTCTTT.

The chain couples TRBV5-1 to TRBJ1-2, with a weak D call TRBD1 (6 bases). Trimming shortened V by 3 bases and J by 5 bases, and 17 bases separated the two germline ends. The germline CDR1 and CDR2 sequences are SGHRS and YFSETQ. The CDR3 spans 15 residues. The CDR3 nucleotides read TGCGCCAGCAGCTCGCGAGGGGGAGAGAGTTATGGCTACACCTTC. Translation: CASSSRGGESYGYTF.

This clone was recorded a few times. The rearrangement uses TRBV2 and TRBJ1-1, with TRBD1 identical over 10 bases. Germline V lookup: CDR1 SNHLY, CDR2 FYNNEI. This CDR3 is 13 amino acids long. V was pared by 9 bases and J by 1 base, with 2 bases of the junction left unmatched. The CDR3 sequence: CARGQGSNTEAFF. For the CDR3, the DNA is TGTGCCAGGGGACAGGGGTCGAACACTGAAGCTTTCTTT. The full variable domain, its missing parts supplied by reference TRBV2 and TRBJ1-1, is EPEVTQTPSHQVTQMGQEVILRCVPISNHLYFYWYRQILGQKVEFLVSFYNNEISEKSEIFDDQFSVERPDGSNFTLKIRSTKLEDSAMYFCARGQGSNTEAFFGQGTRLTVV.